These 23 T cell receptor beta chains came from one sample sequenced in a study of T cells in Graves' hyperthyroidism and ophthalmopathy. Amplified TCR beta CDR3 regions came from RNA transcripts. With the HTBI primer set, the TCR CDR3 went through a first round of RT-PCR. TCRdb ran MiXCR on the multiplex PCR reads and lists one entry per CDR3 protein. The sample has roughly 700,000 distinct CDR3 sequences; around 13% are singletons. Sequenced sample: blood. These receptors were taken from a woman younger than 35 with Graves' hyperthyroidism.

This clonotype was counted at least ten times. The V gene is TRBV27, the J gene TRBJ1-1; D gene uncertain. Trimming shortened V by 4 bases and J by 11 bases, and 20 bases separated the two germline ends. The length of the CDR3 is 14 residues. Germline V gives CDR1 MNHEY, CDR2 SMNVEV (reference sequence). The CDR3: CASSYAGGLNHAFF. The CDR3, as DNA: TGTGCCAGCAGTTATGCGGGTGGGCTGAACCACGCTTTCTTT.

This clonotype was counted only a few times. The V gene is TRBV30, the J gene TRBJ1-5; D uncertain. Looked up from germline, CDR1 is GTSNPN and CDR2 is SVGIG (reference sequence). Deletions cut 1 base from V and 4 bases from J, with 8 bases between. This CDR3 region has 13 residues. The CDR3 DNA reads as TGTGCCTGGAGTGCCGATCTGAATCAGCCCCAGCATTTT. It is translated as CAWSADLNQPQHF.

This clonotype was seen more than once but under ten times. The genes are TRBV12-3 or TRBV12-4 and TRBJ1-1; maybe TRBD1 (5 bases). Trimming stripped 2 bases from V and 3 bases from J, with 10 bases between. CDR3 size: 14 residues. The CDR3 loop reads CASSLQGRYTEAFF. The DNA of the CDR3 is TGTGCCAGCAGTTTACAGGGTCGGTACACTGAAGCTTTCTTT.

This clonotype has only a few counts. V usage is TRBV29-1 and J usage is TRBJ2-1, with 8 bases identical to TRBD2. The trim removed 0 bases at V and 6 bases at J, leaving 7 bases unmatched. CDR1 is SQVTM, CDR2 ANQGSEA, per germline. This CDR3 has 15 amino acids. Written as DNA, the CDR3 is TGCAGCGTTGAAGATCACGCGGGAGGAGGCAATGAGCAGTTCTTC. It specifies CSVEDHAGGGNEQFF.

The table lists this clonotype with a few counts. The V gene is TRBV19, the J gene TRBJ2-4, with D perhaps assigned TRBD1 or TRBD2 (5 bases each). Per the germline V gene, CDR1 is LNHDA and CDR2 is SQIVND (reference sequence). Trimming took off 8 bases at V and 5 bases at J, with 13 bases between the two ends. The CDR3 covers 13 residues. The CDR3 here is CASCLVGENIQYF. Here the CDR3 DNA reads TGTGCCAGTTGCCTAGTGGGGGAAAACATTCAGTACTTC.

This clonotype showed up many times. V usage is TRBV7-9 and J usage is TRBJ2-1, with 10 bases identical to TRBD2. J gave up 4 bases and V 5 bases, and 8 bases lay outside the gene matches. This CDR3 spans 16 amino acids. Germline CDR1 reads SEHNR; CDR2 reads FQNEAQ (reference sequence). CDR3 loop: CASSPTTSGTYNEQFF. In nucleotides, the CDR3 is TGTGCCAGCAGCCCAACCACTAGCGGGACGTACAATGAGCAGTTCTTC. Full variable domain (missing parts from reference TRBV7-9 and TRBJ2-1): DTGVSQNPRHKITKRGQNVTFRCDPISEHNRLYWYRQTLGQGPEFLTYFQNEAQLEKSRLLSDRFSAERPKGSFSTLEIQRTEQGDSAMYLCASSPTTSGTYNEQFFGPGTRLTVL.

This clonotype occurred many times. V and J are TRBV7-8 and TRBJ2-7; possible D gene TRBD1, 5 bases. Per the germline V gene, CDR1 is SGHVS and CDR2 is FQNEAQ. This CDR3 contains 15 residues. Trimming removed 1 base from V and 5 bases from J, with 15 bases in between. In DNA form, the CDR3 reads TGTGCCAGCAGCTTAGTTGCAGGGATTGTCGACGAGCAGTACTTC. Protein product: CASSLVAGIVDEQYF.

This clonotype was seen ten or more times. V is TRBV2 and J is TRBJ2-7; 10 bases map to TRBD2. CDR3 size: 19 residues. The V and J ends lost 10 bases and 3 bases, in that order; junction bases with no gene match: 24. CDR1 SNHLY and CDR2 FYNNEI come from the germline V gene. CDR3 sequence reads: CATRRRGLAVGKIDYEQYF. CDR3 bases: TGTGCCACTAGACGGAGAGGACTAGCGGTGGGTAAAATAGACTACGAGCAGTACTTC.

CDR3 sequence: CASRSLLQGRNTGELFF. The CDR3 nucleotides are TGTGCCAGCAGGTCTTTACTACAGGGAAGGAACACCGGGGAGCTGTTTTTT. The chain recombines TRBV6-2 or TRBV6-3 with TRBJ2-2; TRBD1 might be the D (6 bases). This CDR3 contains 17 residues. Looked up from germline, CDR1 is MNHEY and CDR2 is SVGEGT. Deletions cut 6 bases from V and 1 base from J, with 18 bases between.

This clonotype was observed a single time. The chain has TRBV6-1 and TRBJ2-5, with 7 bases lining up with TRBD1. The ends lost 5 bases at V and 4 bases at J; junction bases unmatched: 7. The CDR3 contains 14 residues. The germline gives CDR1 MNHNS, CDR2 SASEGT. CDR3 sequence reads: CASSRQGRLETQYF. The CDR3 nucleotides read TGTGCCAGCAGTCGACAGGGCCGGTTAGAGACCCAGTACTTC.

This clonotype has only a few counts. The chain has TRBV2 and TRBJ2-7; no definite D call. Trimming shortened V by 8 bases and J by 1 base, and 6 bases separated the two germline ends. Germline CDR1 SNHLY, CDR2 FYNNEI. CDR3 length: 11 residues. CDR3 region: CASLLSYEQYF. The CDR3 DNA reads as TGTGCCAGCCTGCTTTCCTACGAGCAGTACTTC.

In regard to this clonotype: Germline is not matched at one junction end, which may reflect a read error. The chain is built from TRBV19 and TRBJ2-3, with D possibly being TRBD1 (6 bases). CDR3 length: 16 amino acids. Germline loops: CDR1 LNHDA, CDR2 SQIVND (reference sequence). CDR3 nucleotide sequence: TGTGCCAGTAGTACCGGACAGTTTACTGGCACAGATACACAGTATTTT. This translates into CASSTGQFTGTDTQYF.

The genes are TRBV19 and TRBJ2-2, with D tentatively TRBD1 or TRBD2 (5 bases each). CDR1 and CDR2 from the germline V gene are LNHDA and SQIVND (reference sequence). The CDR3 is 13 residues long. Deletions cut 4 bases from V and 4 bases from J, with 7 bases between. The CDR3 region has the DNA TGTGCCAGTAGTAAAGGGACCACCGGGGAGCTGTTTTTT. This translates into CASSKGTTGELFF. Variable domain in full (rest from reference TRBV19 and TRBJ2-2): DGGITQSPKYLFRKEGQNVTLSCEQNLNHDAMYWYRQDPGQGLRLIYYSQIVNDFQKGDIAEGYSVSREKKESFPLTVTSAQKNPTAFYLCASSKGTTGELFFGEGSRLTVL.

There are a few counts of this clonotype. The chain uses TRBV30 and TRBJ2-3; D might be TRBD2 (5 bases). The CDR3 contains 13 residues. V was clipped by 0 bases and J by 5 bases, with 9 bases between them. Germline V gene data show CDR1 as GTSNPN and CDR2 as SVGIG (reference sequence). CDR3 nucleotide sequence: TGTGCCTGGAGTGTACTAGGAGGAGATACGCAGTATTTT. Encoded protein: CAWSVLGGDTQYF.

The genes are TRBV9 and TRBJ1-5; D may be TRBD1 (6 bases). Germline V gene sequence: CDR1 SGDLS, CDR2 YYNGEE. There are 16 residues in the CDR3. V was shortened by 1 base and J by 1 base, with 12 bases between the two germline ends. CDR3: CASSVRGVGSNQPQHF. The CDR3 DNA is TGTGCCAGCAGCGTAAGGGGGGTTGGAAGCAATCAGCCCCAGCATTTT.

This clonotype was counted ten times or more. One junction end does not reproduce the germline sequence, and a read error may be involved. The J gene is TRBJ1-5, the V gene TRBV5-1; 7 nucleotides line up with TRBD1. Germline-derived CDR1 and CDR2 are SGHRS and YFSETQ. The CDR3 loop spans 14 amino acids. The CDR3 nucleotides are TGTGCCAGCAGTTTAGGGGACAGAAATCAGCCCCAGCATTTT. Translating gives CASSLGDRNQPQHF.

This clonotype has just a few counts. The rearrangement links TRBV5-4 to TRBJ2-5, with D perhaps being TRBD1 or TRBD2 (5 bases each). Trimming removed 3 bases from V and 5 bases from J, with 17 bases in between. The CDR3 has 15 amino acids. Germline V gene data show CDR1 as SGHNT and CDR2 as YYREEE (reference sequence). CDR3 in amino acids: CASSSPTSEGETQYF. The CDR3, as DNA: TGTGCCAGCAGCTCCCCGACTTCCGAGGGGGAGACCCAGTACTTC.

This clonotype was observed at least ten times. V and J are TRBV20-1 and TRBJ2-3; D remains unclear. CDR3 length: 13 residues. Trimming stripped 0 bases from V and 0 bases from J, with 4 bases between. Per the germline V gene, CDR1 is DFQATT and CDR2 is SNEGSKA (reference sequence). CDR3 protein: CSAREASTDTQYF. The CDR3 coding sequence is TGCAGTGCTAGAGAGGCCAGCACAGATACGCAGTATTTT.

The sample holds many counts of this clonotype. The gene calls are TRBV27 and TRBJ2-2; D is ambiguous. There are 12 residues in the CDR3. Germline loops: CDR1 MNHEY, CDR2 SMNVEV (reference sequence). The V end lost 5 bases, the J end lost 3 bases, and 4 bases lay between the germline ends. CDR3 nucleotides: TGTGCCAGCAGTACCTACACCGGGGAGCTGTTTTTT. This sequence encodes CASSTYTGELFF.

In this sample, this clonotype turned up a few times. V and J are TRBV7-2 and TRBJ2-7; 9 nucleotides agree with TRBD1. V dropped 5 bases and J dropped 3; count of bases not matched to a gene: 23. Germline V CDR1 and CDR2: SGHTA, FQGNSA. The CDR3 runs to 20 residues. In DNA form, the CDR3 reads TGTGCCAGCAGCCCCCATCGGCCCCCTACAGGGGGCGGGAATCTCTACGAGCAGTACTTC. Encoded protein: CASSPHRPPTGGGNLYEQYF.

In its sample, this clonotype was seen many times. V and J are TRBV12-3 or TRBV12-4 and TRBJ2-3, with TRBD2 identical over 10 bases. This CDR3 comprises 17 residues. The J segment lost 0 bases and the V segment lost 5 bases, leaving 8 bases of the junction unmatched. This chain's CDR3 is CASSRRTSGTSTDTQYF. The CDR3 nucleotides are TGTGCCAGCAGTCGACGGACTAGCGGAACTAGCACAGATACGCAGTATTTT.

This clonotype was counted many times. The V and J genes are TRBV6-1 and TRBJ2-1; D perhaps matches TRBD2 (6 bases). The CDR3 has 19 amino acids. CDR1 is MNHNS and CDR2 is SASEGT in the germline V gene. The V end lost 6 bases, the J end lost 0 bases, and 24 bases lay between the germline ends. The CDR3 is CASRGLSAGADRSYNEQFF. The CDR3 bases are TGTGCCAGCAGGGGGTTGTCAGCGGGCGCGGACCGCTCCTACAATGAGCAGTTCTTC.

This chain connects TRBV27 to TRBJ2-1; D possibly corresponds to TRBD1 (5 bases). Germline V CDR1 and CDR2: MNHEY, SMNVEV (reference sequence). V dropped 11 bases and J dropped 4 bases, with 21 bases sitting between them. The CDR3 runs to 15 residues. This chain's CDR3 is CACSPLQGPYNEQFF. In DNA, the CDR3 is TGTGCCTGTAGCCCCCTGCAGGGCCCTTACAATGAGCAGTTCTTC.